These 20 T cell receptor beta chains were sequenced from one sample in a study of blood T cell repertoires in COVID-19. Generated by immunoSEQ multiplex PCR, the TCRdb table keeps only in-frame clones and is missing some. This sample yields around 23,000 clones, of which approximately 72% are seen a single time; about 43% belongs to the top ten. What was sequenced was peripheral blood. The receptors were sampled from a woman older than 75 with acute or convalescent COVID-19.

The rearrangement links TRBV14 to TRBJ1-6; D is perhaps TRBD1 (5 bases). Germline assignment: CDR1 SGHDN and CDR2 FVKESK. The CDR3 has 14 amino acids. V was clipped by 0 bases and J by 13 bases, with 13 bases between them. CDR3 amino acids: CASSQDRAGRPLHF. The CDR3 bases are TGTGCCAGCAGCCAAGATCGGGCAGGGAGGCCCCTCCACTTT.

V and J are TRBV7-2 and TRBJ1-6, with a weak D call TRBD1 (5 bases). Germline CDR1 SGHTA, CDR2 FQGNSA. The CDR3 extends over 14 amino acids. Trimming cost V 4 bases and J 5 bases, with 9 bases left between them. The CDR3 DNA sequence: TGTGCCAGCAGCTCGACAGTCAATAATTCACCCCTCCACTTT. Encoded protein: CASSSTVNNSPLHF.

The chain carries TRBV6-6 and TRBJ2-6; D may be TRBD1 (6 bases). CDR1 is MNHNY, CDR2 SVGAGI, per germline (reference sequence). The CDR3 totals 16 residues. Trimming took off 6 bases at V and 2 bases at J, with 14 bases between the two ends. CDR3 sequence: CASRPLTGTGANVLTF. The CDR3, as DNA: TGTGCCAGCAGACCCCTAACAGGGACTGGGGCCAACGTCCTGACTTTC.

The gene calls are TRBV28 and TRBJ1-2; D is ambiguous. This CDR3 has 14 residues. Trimming shortened V by 3 bases and J by 1 base, and 9 bases separated the two germline ends. The germline CDR1 and CDR2 sequences are MDHEN and SYDVKM. The CDR3 reads CASSLVRDNYGYTF. CDR3 coding DNA: TGTGCCAGCAGTTTGGTCCGGGATAACTATGGCTACACCTTC.

This clone was observed once. The chain combines TRBV7-2 with TRBJ2-7; 11 nucleotides align to TRBD2. CDR1 and CDR2 (germline): SGHTA, FQGNSA. The CDR3 is 15 residues long. V was pared by 5 bases and J by 6 bases, with 9 bases of the junction left unmatched. The CDR3 coding sequence is TGTGCCAGCAGCGTTAGCGGGGGGGCTGGGTTCGAGCAGTACTTC. This sequence encodes CASSVSGGAGFEQYF.

The J gene is TRBJ1-2, the V gene TRBV12-5; TRBD1 matches 8 bases. V shed 0 bases and J 6 bases; nucleotides not matched to a gene: 18. The germline V gene encodes CDR1 LGHNT and CDR2 FRNRAP. The CDR3 has 19 residues. The CDR3, as DNA: TGTGCTAGTGGTTTGGTACTGTTCGGCAGGGGGCGACTGTTGGATGGCTACACCTTC. This sequence encodes CASGLVLFGRGRLLDGYTF.

The chain is built from TRBV7-9 and TRBJ1-2; weak D call: TRBD1 (5 bases). Looked up from germline, CDR1 is SEHNR and CDR2 is FQNEAQ (reference sequence). The CDR3 covers 13 residues. Trimming cost V 0 bases and J 8 bases, with 10 bases left between them. The CDR3 sequence is CASSLAGAGGYTF. The CDR3 DNA reads as TGTGCCAGCAGCTTAGCAGGGGCAGGAGGCTACACCTTC. Full variable domain (outside the CDR3, taken from reference TRBV7-9 and TRBJ1-2): DTGVSQNPRHKITKRGQNVTFRCDPISEHNRLYWYRQTLGQGPEFLTYFQNEAQLEKSRLLSDRFSAERPKGSFSTLEIQRTEQGDSAMYLCASSLAGAGGYTFGSGTRLTVV.

The CDR3 DNA sequence: TGTGCCACCAGATTCCAGGGGGCAGGACTAGCGGGAGTCGCCGGGGAGCTGTTTTTT. Amino acids: CATRFQGAGLAGVAGELFF. The chain joins TRBV24-1 to TRBJ2-2, with TRBD2 matching over 13 bases. The V gene end was trimmed by 7 bases and the J gene end by 6 bases; junction bases not matched to a gene: 16. The length of the CDR3 is 19 residues. In germline, CDR1 is KGHDR, CDR2 SFDVKD.

The CDR3 protein is CASRKQGENQPQHF. DNA of the CDR3: TGTGCCAGTAGAAAACAGGGCGAGAACCAGCCCCAGCATTTT. The chain carries TRBV19 and TRBJ1-5, with a possible D match to TRBD1 (6 bases). The CDR3 spans 14 residues. Germline V gene data show CDR1 as LNHDA and CDR2 as SQIVND (reference sequence). Trimming removed 6 bases at V and 7 bases at J, with 16 bases between.

In this sample, this clone turned up once. The V gene is TRBV12-3 or TRBV12-4, the J gene TRBJ1-1; the D is unclear. The CDR3 is 12 amino acids. V lost 6 bases, J lost 4 bases, and 9 bases lay in between. CDR3 loop: CASRRVGTEAFF. In nucleotides, the CDR3 is TGTGCCAGCAGGCGGGTGGGCACTGAAGCTTTCTTT.

The chain is built from TRBV5-1 and TRBJ2-7, with 12 bases lining up with TRBD2. The germline gives CDR1 SGHRS, CDR2 YFSETQ. This CDR3 comprises 15 residues. V was clipped by 0 bases and J by 7 bases; unmatched bases: 5. The DNA for the CDR3 is TGCGCCAGCAGCTTGGATCTAGCGGGGGGGAGTGAGCAGTACTTC. Amino acid sequence: CASSLDLAGGSEQYF.

The chain joins TRBV28 to TRBJ2-7, with 8 positions matching TRBD1. Germline CDR1 and CDR2: MDHEN and SYDVKM. This CDR3 spans 16 amino acids. The ends lost 7 bases at V and 5 bases at J; junction bases unmatched: 16. CDR3 nucleotide sequence: TGTGCCAGCAACCGGCAAGTTGGCAGGGGGCTGCACGAGCAGTACTTC. Protein product: CASNRQVGRGLHEQYF.

V is TRBV28 and J is TRBJ2-1, with D uncertain. Trimming took off 6 bases at V and 9 bases at J, with 15 bases between the two ends. Germline CDR1 reads MDHEN; CDR2 reads SYDVKM. CDR3 length: 13 amino acids. The CDR3 DNA sequence: TGTGCCAGCAGGTTTCCCCTGGGCATTGAGCAGTTCTTC. It encodes CASRFPLGIEQFF.

The chain joins TRBV5-1 to TRBJ2-2; no clear D gene. V dropped 0 bases and J dropped 2 bases, with 11 bases sitting between them. CDR1 SGHRS and CDR2 YFSETQ come from the germline V gene. The CDR3 totals 16 residues. The CDR3 spells CASSLGGGSNTGELFF. The CDR3 bases are TGCGCCAGCAGCTTGGGTGGCGGCTCAAACACCGGGGAGCTGTTTTTT.

The chain recombines TRBV7-9 with TRBJ1-1; weak D call: TRBD1 (6 bases). The V gene's germline CDR1 is SEHNR and CDR2 FQNEAQ (reference sequence). The CDR3 runs to 13 residues. Trimming pared 5 bases from V and 1 base from J, leaving 8 bases between. The CDR3 nucleotides read TGTGCCAGCAGCCCACAGGGGAACACTGAAGCTTTCTTT. Amino acid sequence: CASSPQGNTEAFF.

The chain joins TRBV5-6 to TRBJ2-3, with TRBD2 identical over 8 bases. This CDR3 is 14 amino acids long. V shed 4 bases and J 6 bases; nucleotides not matched to a gene: 7. The germline V gene has CDR1 SGHDT and CDR2 YYEEEE. The CDR3: CASSAAGGGDTQYF. The CDR3 region has the DNA TGTGCCAGCAGCGCTGCGGGGGGAGGGGATACGCAGTATTTT. The variable domain in full, with the rest retrieved from reference TRBV5-6 and TRBJ2-3, is DAGVTQSPTHLIKTRGQQVTLRCSPKSGHDTVSWYQQALGQGPQFIFQYYEEEERQRGNFPDRFSGHQFPNYSSELNVNALLLGDSALYLCASSAAGGGDTQYFGPGTRLTVL.

The rearrangement links TRBV20-1 to TRBJ2-5; D is uncertain. The germline V and J ends were trimmed by 7 bases and 4 bases, with 10 bases remaining between them. The CDR3 spans 11 residues. Germline V lookup: CDR1 DFQATT, CDR2 SNEGSKA (reference sequence). The CDR3 DNA follows: TGCAGTGTCCCCGTCTCAGAGACCCAGTACTTC. Its protein is CSVPVSETQYF.

This sequence joins TRBV6-5 and TRBJ2-2; D remains ambiguous. In germline, CDR1 is MNHEY, CDR2 SVGAGI. CDR3 length: 14 amino acids. Trimming stripped 7 bases from V and 0 bases from J, with 9 bases between. The CDR3 DNA is TGTGCCAGCACGCACATTACGAACACCGGGGAGCTGTTTTTT. Translation: CASTHITNTGELFF.

The chain joins TRBV3-1 (or the pseudogene TRBV3-2) to TRBJ1-6, with 8 bases identical to TRBD1. CDR1 is LGHDT, CDR2 YNNKEL, per germline (reference sequence). Trimming cost V 5 bases and J 7 bases; bases outside gene matches: 4. The CDR3 consists of 14 residues. CDR3 in DNA: TGTGCCAGCAGCGGGACAGGTAGAAATTCACCCCTCCACTTT. Translated: CASSGTGRNSPLHF.

This chain links TRBV4-1 with TRBJ1-2; D is undetermined. V lost 1 base, J lost 0 bases, and 9 bases lay in between. Germline V gene data show CDR1 as MGHRA and CDR2 as YSYEKL. The CDR3 has 15 residues. CDR3 bases: TGCGCCAGCAGCCAAGGGCGGGGAGCTAACTATGGCTACACCTTC. It translates to CASSQGRGANYGYTF.